One and the same sample provided the 12 T cell receptor beta chains below, sequenced in a study of T-cell memory formation after mild COVID-19. TCRdb fed the 5' RACE reads into MiXCR, producing one record per CDR3 protein. This sample yields over 350,000 distinct CDR3 sequences, of which roughly 24% are seen a single time; roughly 8.7% belongs to the top ten. The sequencing input was PBMCs or a T cell subset sorted from them (not recorded which). The receptors were gathered from an adult woman who had mild COVID-19 (a few samples of this study predate the infection). Cell type and time point are not known.

This clonotype was picked up a small number of times. V usage is TRBV2 and J usage is TRBJ2-3; 9 bases line up with TRBD2. The V segment lost 7 bases and the J segment 6 bases; nucleotides outside the gene matches: 14. The germline V gene encodes CDR1 SNHLY and CDR2 FYNNEI. The CDR3 runs 16 residues. The CDR3 reads CASTWTSASKGDTQYF. The CDR3 nucleotides read TGTGCCAGCACTTGGACTAGCGCATCAAAAGGGGATACGCAGTATTTT.

The rearrangement links TRBV5-1 to TRBJ1-1, with TRBD1 matching over 11 bases. CDR3 length equals 18 residues. CDR1 is SGHRS, CDR2 YFSETQ, per germline. The trim removed 4 bases at V and 4 bases at J, leaving 15 bases unmatched. CDR3 sequence: CASSATGTGGLLATEAFF. The CDR3 DNA reads TGCGCCAGCAGCGCAACCGGGACAGGGGGTTTACTGGCCACTGAAGCTTTCTTT.

This clonotype was seen only a few times. This chain connects TRBV6-2 or TRBV6-3 to TRBJ2-1, with a possible D match to TRBD2 (5 bases). CDR3 length: 15 amino acids. Germline CDR1 reads MNHEY; CDR2 reads SVGEGT. V lost 4 bases, J lost 1 base, and 11 bases lay in between. The chain's CDR3 is CASSSLTRSYNEQFF. The CDR3 region has the DNA TGTGCCAGCAGTTCCCTCACTAGATCCTACAATGAGCAGTTCTTC.

This rearrangement joins TRBV7-9 to TRBJ1-1; D perhaps matches TRBD1 (6 bases). With 5 bases removed from V and 5 bases from J, the gap between germline ends came to 18 bases. The germline CDR1 and CDR2 sequences are SEHNR and FQNEAQ (reference sequence). This CDR3 is built from 15 residues. The CDR3 coding sequence is TGTGCCAGCAGCGCTAGGGGGGACCTCTTAACTGAAGCTTTCTTT. As protein: CASSARGDLLTEAFF.

V and J are TRBV6-5 and TRBJ2-7, with D possibly being TRBD1 or TRBD2 (7 bases each). Trimming took off 8 bases at V and 7 bases at J, with 18 bases between the two ends. The germline gives CDR1 MNHEY, CDR2 SVGAGI. The CDR3 runs 13 residues. The chain's CDR3 is CASGEGAPREQYF. The CDR3 nucleotides read TGTGCCAGCGGGGAGGGGGCCCCCAGAGAGCAGTACTTC.

The chain recombines TRBV7-9 with TRBJ1-6; D is ambiguous. The germline gives CDR1 SEHNR, CDR2 FQNEAQ (reference sequence). Trimming shortened V by 1 base and J by 9 bases, and 7 bases separated the two germline ends. The CDR3 is made up of 13 amino acids. The DNA for the CDR3 is TGTGCCAGCAGCTTAGGGTCCTCTTCACCCCTCCACTTT. Translating it yields CASSLGSSSPLHF.

This clonotype was seen a few times. The rearrangement joins TRBV29-1 to TRBJ1-2; 7 positions agree with TRBD1. Germline loops: CDR1 SQVTM, CDR2 ANQGSEA. CDR3 length equals 12 residues. After removal of 4 bases from V and 5 bases from J, the junction contained 4 bases not matched to a gene. CDR3 in amino acids: CSVGGGEYGYTF. DNA for the CDR3: TGCAGCGTTGGAGGGGGCGAGTATGGCTACACCTTC.

The table lists this clonotype with a few counts. The chain links TRBV4-1 to TRBJ2-5; weak D call: TRBD2 (5 bases). V was cut by 2 bases and J by 1 base, with 11 bases left in between. The CDR3 consists of 15 residues. Germline V gene sequence: CDR1 MGHRA, CDR2 YSYEKL. In DNA form, the CDR3 reads TGCGCCAGCAGCCAACCGGGGTTGGGCCAAGAGACCCAGTACTTC. Its protein product is CASSQPGLGQETQYF.

The gene calls are TRBV7-8 and TRBJ2-7; D gene ambiguous. V was shortened by 3 bases and J by 4 bases, with 10 bases between the two germline ends. Germline values: CDR1 SGHVS, CDR2 FQNEAQ. The CDR3 runs 13 residues. The CDR3 DNA follows: TGTGCCAGCAGCTTCGACATTTCGTACGAGCAGTACTTC. Encoded protein: CASSFDISYEQYF.

The chain is built from TRBV4-3 and TRBJ2-2, with TRBD2 as a possible D gene (5 bases). V was pared by 0 bases and J by 5 bases, with 13 bases between. This CDR3 comprises 16 residues. In germline, CDR1 is LGHNA, CDR2 YSLEER. CDR3 sequence reads: CASSQEGGRGTGELFF. CDR3 nucleotide sequence: TGCGCCAGCAGCCAAGAAGGCGGCCGGGGAACCGGGGAGCTGTTTTTT.

This clonotype has just a few counts. This chain uses TRBV12-3 or TRBV12-4 with TRBJ1-1; 9 positions agree with TRBD1. The junction had 8 bases not matched to a gene; V was cut back by 4 bases and J by 5 bases. The CDR3 has 15 amino acids. CDR3 amino acids: CASSYVTGGSTEAFF. CDR3 nucleotide sequence: TGTGCCAGCAGTTACGTTACAGGGGGCAGTACTGAAGCTTTCTTT.

This clonotype was counted a few times. The chain uses TRBV7-2 and TRBJ2-2; D remains unclear. CDR1 is SGHTA, CDR2 FQGNSA, per germline. Trimming shortened V by 3 bases and J by 7 bases, and 12 bases separated the two germline ends. This CDR3 contains 14 residues. The DNA of the CDR3 is TGTGCCAGCAGCTTCTGGACCGACGGCGGGGAGCTGTTTTTT. The encoded protein is CASSFWTDGGELFF.